What follows are 20 T cell receptor beta chains derived from one specimen sequenced in a study of blood T cell repertoires in COVID-19. Here immunoSEQ multiplex PCR was the method, and the copy in TCRdb shows in-frame clones only, minus some. This table holds about 130,000 clones, 70% to 90% found once. Sequences were obtained from PBMCs or T cells enriched from blood (not recorded which). All receptors derive from a man aged 50 or older who had recovered from COVID-19.

The rearrangement uses TRBV7-2 and TRBJ2-3; D is unresolved. CDR3 length: 16 amino acids. Germline CDR1 reads SGHTA; CDR2 reads FQGNSA. V lost 0 bases, J lost 0 bases, and 10 bases lay in between. The CDR3 region is CASSLAAVESTDTQYF. The DNA for the CDR3 is TGTGCCAGCAGCTTAGCGGCGGTAGAAAGCACAGATACGCAGTATTTT.

This chain connects TRBV12-3 or TRBV12-4 to TRBJ1-2; D unclear. Between the trimmed V and J ends, which lost 2 bases and 1 base, there was a span of 2 bases. This CDR3 has 12 amino acids. CDR3 DNA sequence: TGTGCCAGCAGTTTATATAACTATGGCTACACCTTC. As protein: CASSLYNYGYTF.

The chain joins TRBV4-3 to TRBJ1-3; D is unclear. The CDR3 has 16 amino acids. V was trimmed by 0 bases and J by 4 bases, leaving 13 bases between them. Germline CDR1 and CDR2: LGHNA and YSLEER. In DNA form, the CDR3 reads TGCGCCAGCAGCCAAGATCATCCGGGGTTCGGAAACACCATATATTTT. Protein sequence: CASSQDHPGFGNTIYF.

The rearrangement uses TRBV23-1 and TRBJ2-3; TRBD2 aligns across 14 bases. TRBV23-1 is noted as an ORF with a role that remains uncertain. V lost 2 bases, J lost 2 bases, and 9 bases stayed unmatched. The CDR3 runs 19 residues. The CDR3 loop reads CASSQIGWGLAGVTDTQYF. The DNA of the CDR3 is TGCGCCAGCAGTCAAATCGGGTGGGGACTAGCGGGAGTCACAGATACGCAGTATTTT.

The chain has TRBV12-3 or TRBV12-4 and TRBJ2-1; D may be TRBD2 (6 bases). The V end lost 6 bases, the J end lost 8 bases, and 14 bases lay between the germline ends. CDR3 length equals 13 residues. The CDR3: CASSFDGRDEQFF. The DNA for the CDR3 is TGTGCCAGCAGCTTCGACGGGAGAGATGAGCAGTTCTTC.

V is TRBV7-2 and J is TRBJ1-1; 10 bases fit TRBD1. Germline CDR1 and CDR2: SGHTA and FQGNSA. V dropped 5 bases and J dropped 11; count of bases not matched to a gene: 8. CDR3 length: 13 amino acids. CDR3 nucleotides: TGTGCCAGCAGCCCTAGACAGGGGGCATCGGCTTTCTTT. This translates into CASSPRQGASAFF.

The count of this clone is one. The rearrangement joins TRBV7-2 to TRBJ2-3, with D maybe TRBD2 (7 bases). The CDR3 loop spans 15 amino acids. CDR1 is SGHTA, CDR2 FQGNSA, per germline. V shed 1 base and J shed 4 bases, with 12 bases lying between them. CDR3 sequence: CASSLVRGAPDTQYF. DNA of the CDR3: TGTGCCAGCAGCTTAGTACGGGGGGCCCCAGATACGCAGTATTTT.

The chain couples TRBV5-1 to TRBJ1-2; 7 bases are a match to TRBD1. In germline, CDR1 is SGHRS, CDR2 YFSETQ. The CDR3 contains 14 residues. V trimming: 2 bases; J trimming: 2 bases; junction bases outside the gene matches: 3. In nucleotides, the CDR3 is TGCGCCAGCAGCTTTGCAGGGGGGAACTATGGCTACACCTTC. Translation: CASSFAGGNYGYTF.

V is TRBV7-8 and J is TRBJ1-2; 10 bases line up with TRBD1. Germline V gene data show CDR1 as SGHVS and CDR2 as FQNEAQ. The V gene end was trimmed by 4 bases and the J gene end by 7 bases; junction bases not matched to a gene: 12. The CDR3 totals 16 residues. The CDR3 is CASSSRDRGRGGGYTF. The DNA of the CDR3 is TGTGCCAGCAGCTCCCGGGACAGGGGCCGGGGGGGTGGCTACACCTTC.

V is TRBV7-2 and J is TRBJ2-3, with 12 positions matching TRBD2. CDR1 and CDR2 (germline): SGHTA, FQGNSA. V lost 4 bases to trimming and J lost 4 bases; unmatched junction nucleotides: 6. The CDR3 is 16 residues long. The CDR3: CASSSGLAGPADTQYF. Written as DNA, the CDR3 is TGTGCCAGCAGCTCTGGACTAGCGGGGCCGGCAGATACGCAGTATTTT.

The chain links TRBV6-1 to TRBJ1-5; no reliable D call. CDR3 length: 14 residues. V lost 1 base and J lost 3, with 7 bases in between. In germline, CDR1 is MNHNS, CDR2 SASEGT. The CDR3 region is CASSEGHFNQPQHF. CDR3 nucleotides: TGTGCCAGCAGTGAAGGGCATTTCAATCAGCCCCAGCATTTT.

CDR3 nucleotides: TGTGCCAGCAGCGCCGGACAGGGCACCTATGGCTACACCTTC. As protein: CASSAGQGTYGYTF. The genes are TRBV7-3 and TRBJ1-2, with 8 bases that match TRBD1. Germline CDR1 and CDR2: SGHTA and FQGTGA. The CDR3 is 14 amino acids. J lost 4 bases, V lost 5 bases, and 6 bases had no gene match.

J is TRBJ1-1 and V is TRBV12-3 or TRBV12-4; maybe TRBD1 (6 bases). V lost 7 bases and J lost 5, with 14 bases in between. The CDR3 runs 13 residues. CDR3: CASTRDTGTEAFF. CDR3 in DNA: TGTGCCAGCACCCGGGACACGGGGACTGAAGCTTTCTTT.

This chain connects TRBV28 to TRBJ1-1; D might be TRBD1 (6 bases). Trimming pared 3 bases from V and 5 bases from J, leaving 13 bases between. CDR1 MDHEN and CDR2 SYDVKM come from the germline V gene. The CDR3 is 14 amino acids. The CDR3 coding sequence is TGTGCCAGCAGTTTTCTAGGGGGAAGGACTGAAGCTTTCTTT. It encodes CASSFLGGRTEAFF.

The chain couples TRBV7-9 to TRBJ2-7, with a possible D match to TRBD1 (7 bases). Germline-derived CDR1 and CDR2 are SEHNR and FQNEAQ (reference sequence). V shed 1 base and J shed 2 bases, with 12 bases lying between them. The CDR3 is made up of 15 amino acids. CDR3 residues: CASSLGQGGTYEQYV. The CDR3 region has the DNA TGTGCCAGCAGCTTAGGCCAGGGGGGAACCTACGAGCAGTACGTC.

V gene TRBV3-1 (or the pseudogene TRBV3-2) combines with J gene TRBJ1-2, with D possibly matching TRBD1 (5 bases). V was cut by 4 bases and J by 8 bases, with 14 bases left in between. The CDR3 length is 13 residues. CDR1 LGHDT and CDR2 YNNKEL come from the germline V gene (reference sequence). The DNA for the CDR3 is TGTGCCAGCAGCCCACAAGGGGCAGCCGGCTACACCTTC. This sequence encodes CASSPQGAAGYTF.

In its sample, this clone was seen many times. This chain uses TRBV6-5 with TRBJ1-3, with 8 bases matching TRBD1. The germline V gene has CDR1 MNHEY and CDR2 SVGAGI. J lost 2 bases, V lost 7 bases, and 7 bases had no gene match. There are 15 residues in the CDR3. Here the CDR3 reads CASNFKTGAGNTIYF. The CDR3 DNA follows: TGTGCCAGCAACTTTAAGACAGGGGCTGGAAACACCATATATTTT.

The chain combines TRBV6-1 with TRBJ2-3; weak D call: TRBD1 (5 bases). The CDR3 spans 16 residues. Looked up from germline, CDR1 is MNHNS and CDR2 is SASEGT. Trimming cost V 3 bases and J 2 bases, with 15 bases left between them. In DNA, the CDR3 is TGTGCCAGCAGTGATCAGTGGGGCCGAGCCACAGATACGCAGTATTTT. It translates to CASSDQWGRATDTQYF.

V and J are TRBV18 and TRBJ1-1, with 10 bases aligning to TRBD1. The germline gives CDR1 KGHSH, CDR2 LQKENI. The V segment lost 5 bases and the J segment 1 base; nucleotides outside the gene matches: 7. The CDR3 runs 16 residues. CDR3 DNA sequence: TGTGCCAGCTCATCTGGACAGGGGGTATCGAACACTGAAGCTTTCTTT. Its protein product is CASSSGQGVSNTEAFF. Complete variable domain (other parts from reference TRBV18 and TRBJ1-1): NAGVMQNPRHLVRRRGQEARLRCSPMKGHSHVYWYRQLPEEGLKFMVYLQKENIIDESGMPKERFSAEFPKEGPSILRIQQVVRGDSAAYFCASSSGQGVSNTEAFFGQGTRLTVV.

This chain joins TRBV19 and TRBJ2-1, with D perhaps matching TRBD2 (6 bases). Germline CDR1 LNHDA, CDR2 SQIVND (reference sequence). V was pared by 3 bases and J by 0 bases, with 12 bases between. The CDR3 runs to 16 residues. The CDR3 here is CASSMWDSRSYNEQFF. The CDR3 DNA reads TGTGCCAGTAGTATGTGGGACTCCCGCTCCTACAATGAGCAGTTCTTC.